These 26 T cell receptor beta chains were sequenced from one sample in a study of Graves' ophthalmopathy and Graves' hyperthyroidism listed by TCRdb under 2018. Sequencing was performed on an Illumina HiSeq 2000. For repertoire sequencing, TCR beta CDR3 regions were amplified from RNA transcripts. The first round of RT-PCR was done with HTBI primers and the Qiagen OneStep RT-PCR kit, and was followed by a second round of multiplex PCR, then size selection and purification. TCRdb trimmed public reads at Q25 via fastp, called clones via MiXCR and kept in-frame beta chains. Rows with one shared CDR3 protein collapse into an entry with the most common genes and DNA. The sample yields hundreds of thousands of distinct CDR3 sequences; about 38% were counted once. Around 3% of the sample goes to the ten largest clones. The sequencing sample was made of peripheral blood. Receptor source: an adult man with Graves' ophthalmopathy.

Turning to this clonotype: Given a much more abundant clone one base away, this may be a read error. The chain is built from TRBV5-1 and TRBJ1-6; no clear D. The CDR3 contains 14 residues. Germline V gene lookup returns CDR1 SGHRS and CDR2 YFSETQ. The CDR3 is CASSFGGRSSPLHF. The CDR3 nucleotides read TGTGCCAGCAGCTTTGGCGGACGGAGTTCACCCCTCCACTTT.

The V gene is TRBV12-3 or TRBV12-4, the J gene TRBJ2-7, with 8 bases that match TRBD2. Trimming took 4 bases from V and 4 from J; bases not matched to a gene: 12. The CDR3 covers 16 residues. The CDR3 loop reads CASSYLASGSSYEQYF. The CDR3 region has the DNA TGTGCCAGCAGTTACCTGGCTAGCGGGTCGTCATACGAGCAGTACTTC.

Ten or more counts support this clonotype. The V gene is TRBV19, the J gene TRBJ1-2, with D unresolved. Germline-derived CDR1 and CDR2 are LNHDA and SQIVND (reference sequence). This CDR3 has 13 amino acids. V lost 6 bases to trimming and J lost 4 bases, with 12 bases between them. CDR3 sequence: CASRPGRIYGYTF. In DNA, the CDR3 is TGTGCCAGTAGGCCTGGAAGAATCTATGGCTACACCTTC. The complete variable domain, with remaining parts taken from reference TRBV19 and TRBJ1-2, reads DGGITQSPKYLFRKEGQNVTLSCEQNLNHDAMYWYRQDPGQGLRLIYYSQIVNDFQKGDIAEGYSVSREKKESFPLTVTSAQKNPTAFYLCASRPGRIYGYTFGSGTRLTVV.

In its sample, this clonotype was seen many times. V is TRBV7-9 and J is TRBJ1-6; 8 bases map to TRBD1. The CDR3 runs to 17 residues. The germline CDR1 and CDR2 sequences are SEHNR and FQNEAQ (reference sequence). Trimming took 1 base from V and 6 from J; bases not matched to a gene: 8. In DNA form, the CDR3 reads TGTGCCAGCAGCTTAGGTTCTGGGACAGGCCCTAATTCACCCCTCCACTTT. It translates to CASSLGSGTGPNSPLHF.

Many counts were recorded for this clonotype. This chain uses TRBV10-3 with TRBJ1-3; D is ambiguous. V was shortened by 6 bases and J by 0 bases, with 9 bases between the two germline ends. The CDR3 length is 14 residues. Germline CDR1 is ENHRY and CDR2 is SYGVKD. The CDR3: CAIRPGNSGNTIYF. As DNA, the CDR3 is TGTGCCATCAGGCCCGGGAACTCTGGAAACACCATATATTTT.

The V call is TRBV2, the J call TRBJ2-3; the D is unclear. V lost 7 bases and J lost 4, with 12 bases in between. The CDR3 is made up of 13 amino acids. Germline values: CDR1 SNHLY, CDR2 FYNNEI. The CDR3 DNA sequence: TGTGCCAGCACCGGGTCGGGCGCAGATACGCAGTATTTT. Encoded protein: CASTGSGADTQYF.

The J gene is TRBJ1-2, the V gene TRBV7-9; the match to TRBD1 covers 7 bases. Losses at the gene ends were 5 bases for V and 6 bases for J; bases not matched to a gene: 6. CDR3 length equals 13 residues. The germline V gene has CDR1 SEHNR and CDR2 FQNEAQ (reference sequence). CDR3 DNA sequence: TGTGCCAGCAGCCGGGACAGTAGACATGGCTACACCTTC. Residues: CASSRDSRHGYTF.

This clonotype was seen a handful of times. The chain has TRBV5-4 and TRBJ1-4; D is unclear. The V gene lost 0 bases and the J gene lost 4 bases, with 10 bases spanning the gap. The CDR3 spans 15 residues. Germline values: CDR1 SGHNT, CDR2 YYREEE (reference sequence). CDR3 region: CASSLDPGGNEKLFF. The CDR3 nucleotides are TGTGCCAGCAGCTTGGACCCCGGCGGTAATGAAAAACTGTTTTTT.

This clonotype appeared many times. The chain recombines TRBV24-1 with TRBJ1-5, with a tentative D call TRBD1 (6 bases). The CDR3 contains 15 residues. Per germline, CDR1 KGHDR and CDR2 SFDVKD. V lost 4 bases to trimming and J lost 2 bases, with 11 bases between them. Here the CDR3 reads CATSEGRGGNQPQHF. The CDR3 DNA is TGTGCCACCAGTGAGGGCAGGGGTGGCAATCAGCCCCAGCATTTT.

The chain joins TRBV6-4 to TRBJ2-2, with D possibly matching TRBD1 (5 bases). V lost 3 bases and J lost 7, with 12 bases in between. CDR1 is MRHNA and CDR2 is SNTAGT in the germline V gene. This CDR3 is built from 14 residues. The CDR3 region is CASSEGREDGELFF. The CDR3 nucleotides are TGTGCCAGCAGTGAAGGCAGGGAAGACGGGGAGCTGTTTTTT.

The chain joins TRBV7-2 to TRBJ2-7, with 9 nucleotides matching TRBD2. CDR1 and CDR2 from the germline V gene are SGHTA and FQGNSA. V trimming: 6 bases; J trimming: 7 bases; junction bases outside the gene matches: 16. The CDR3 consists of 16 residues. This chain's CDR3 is CASSVQRLAVQREQYF. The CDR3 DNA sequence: TGTGCCAGCAGTGTCCAGCGACTAGCGGTCCAGCGGGAGCAGTACTTC.

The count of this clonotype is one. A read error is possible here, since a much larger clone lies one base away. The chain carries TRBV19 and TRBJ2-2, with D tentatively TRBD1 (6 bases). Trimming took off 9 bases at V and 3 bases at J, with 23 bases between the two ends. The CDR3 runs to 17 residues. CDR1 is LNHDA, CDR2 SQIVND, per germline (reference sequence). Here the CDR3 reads CASSDPAGDADTGELFF. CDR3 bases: TGTGCCAGCAGCGACCCCGCAGGGGACGCGGACACCGGGGAGCTGTTTTTT.

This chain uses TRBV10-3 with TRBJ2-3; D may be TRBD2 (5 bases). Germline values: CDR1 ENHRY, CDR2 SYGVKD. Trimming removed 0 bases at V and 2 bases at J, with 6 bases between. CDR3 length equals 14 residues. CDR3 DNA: TGTGCCATCAGTGAGTCGGGAGTCACAGATACGCAGTATTTT. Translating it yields CAISESGVTDTQYF.

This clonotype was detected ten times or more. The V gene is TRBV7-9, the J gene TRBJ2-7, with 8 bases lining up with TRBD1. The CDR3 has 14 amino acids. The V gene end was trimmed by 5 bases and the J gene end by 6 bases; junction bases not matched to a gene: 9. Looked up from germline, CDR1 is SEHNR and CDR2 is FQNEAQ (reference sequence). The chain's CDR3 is CASSGTGQVVEQYF. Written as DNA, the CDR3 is TGTGCCAGCAGCGGGACGGGACAGGTTGTCGAGCAGTACTTC.

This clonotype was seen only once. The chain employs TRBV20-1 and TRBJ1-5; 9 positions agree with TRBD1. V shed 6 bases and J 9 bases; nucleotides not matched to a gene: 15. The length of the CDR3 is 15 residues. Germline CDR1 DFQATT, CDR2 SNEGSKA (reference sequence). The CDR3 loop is CSAKGYRGPLAPQHF. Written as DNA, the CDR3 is TGCAGTGCGAAGGGGTACAGGGGGCCTCTTGCGCCCCAGCATTTT.

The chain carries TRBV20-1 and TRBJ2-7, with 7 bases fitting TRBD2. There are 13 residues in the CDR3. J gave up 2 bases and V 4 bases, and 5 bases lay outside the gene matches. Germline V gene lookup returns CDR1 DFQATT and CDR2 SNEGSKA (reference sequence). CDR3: CSATRGSTYEQYF. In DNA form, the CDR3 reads TGCAGTGCTACTCGCGGGAGTACCTACGAGCAGTACTTC.

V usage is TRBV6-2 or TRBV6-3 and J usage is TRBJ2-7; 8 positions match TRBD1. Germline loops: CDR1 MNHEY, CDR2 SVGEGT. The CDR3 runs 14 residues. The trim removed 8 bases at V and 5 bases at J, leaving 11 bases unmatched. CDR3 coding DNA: TGTGCCAGCCTCCCATTCCAGGGGGCCCACGAGCAGTACTTC. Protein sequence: CASLPFQGAHEQYF.

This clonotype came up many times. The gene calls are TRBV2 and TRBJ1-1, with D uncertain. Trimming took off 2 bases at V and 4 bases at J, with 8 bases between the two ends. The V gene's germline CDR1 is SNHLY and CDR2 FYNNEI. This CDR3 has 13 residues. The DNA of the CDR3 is TGTGCCAGCAGTGAACGCCGGTCCACTGAAGCTTTCTTT. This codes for CASSERRSTEAFF.

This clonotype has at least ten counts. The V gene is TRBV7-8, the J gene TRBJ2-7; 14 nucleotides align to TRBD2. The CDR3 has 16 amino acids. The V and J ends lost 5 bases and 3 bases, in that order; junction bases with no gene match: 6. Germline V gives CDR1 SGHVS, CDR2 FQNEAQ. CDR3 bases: TGTGCCAGCAGCCCATGGACTAGCGGGGGGTTCTACGAGCAGTACTTC. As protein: CASSPWTSGGFYEQYF.

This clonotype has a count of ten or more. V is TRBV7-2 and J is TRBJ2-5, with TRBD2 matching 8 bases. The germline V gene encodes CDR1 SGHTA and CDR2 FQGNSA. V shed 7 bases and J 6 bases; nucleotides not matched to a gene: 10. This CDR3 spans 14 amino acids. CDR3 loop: CASNNQRGMQTQYF. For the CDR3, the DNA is TGTGCCAGCAACAATCAGCGGGGGATGCAGACCCAGTACTTC.

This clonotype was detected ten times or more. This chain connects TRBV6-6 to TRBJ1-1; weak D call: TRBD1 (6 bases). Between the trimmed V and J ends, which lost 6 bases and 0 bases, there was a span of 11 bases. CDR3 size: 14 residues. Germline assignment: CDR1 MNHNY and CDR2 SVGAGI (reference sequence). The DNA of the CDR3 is TGTGCCAGCAGGCTAGGGACATTGAACACTGAAGCTTTCTTT. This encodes CASRLGTLNTEAFF.

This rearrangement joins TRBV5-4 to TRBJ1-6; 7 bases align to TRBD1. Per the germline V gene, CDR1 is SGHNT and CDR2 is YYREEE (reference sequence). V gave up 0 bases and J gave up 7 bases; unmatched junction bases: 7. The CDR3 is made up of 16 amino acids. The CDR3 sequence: CASSLAEGAGNSPLHF. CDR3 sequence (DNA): TGTGCCAGCAGCTTGGCGGAGGGGGCTGGGAATTCACCCCTCCACTTT.

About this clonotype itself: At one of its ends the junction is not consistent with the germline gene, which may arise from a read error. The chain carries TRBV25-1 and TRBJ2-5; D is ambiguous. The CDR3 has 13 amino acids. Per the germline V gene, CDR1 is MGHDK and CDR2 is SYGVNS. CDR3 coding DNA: TGTGCCTGGAGTGGTGGAGCACAAGGGACCCAGTACTTC. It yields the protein CAWSGGAQGTQYF.

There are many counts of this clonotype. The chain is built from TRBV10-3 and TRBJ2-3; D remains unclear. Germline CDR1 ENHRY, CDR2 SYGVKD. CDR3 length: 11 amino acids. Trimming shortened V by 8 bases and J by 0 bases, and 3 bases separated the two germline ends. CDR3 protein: CAIGSTDTQYF. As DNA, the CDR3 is TGTGCCATCGGGAGCACAGATACGCAGTATTTT.

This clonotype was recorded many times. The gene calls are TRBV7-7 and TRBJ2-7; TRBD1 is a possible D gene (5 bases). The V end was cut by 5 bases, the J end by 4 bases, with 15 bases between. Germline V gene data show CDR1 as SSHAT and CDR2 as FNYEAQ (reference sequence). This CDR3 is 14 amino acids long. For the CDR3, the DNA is TGTGCCAGCAGCCCCACTGACAGTAGTTACGAGCAGTACTTC. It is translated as CASSPTDSSYEQYF.

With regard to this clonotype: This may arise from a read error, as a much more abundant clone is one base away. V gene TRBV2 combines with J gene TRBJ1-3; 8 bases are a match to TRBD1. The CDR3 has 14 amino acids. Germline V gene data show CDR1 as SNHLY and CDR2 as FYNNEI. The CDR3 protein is CASDRGEFGSTIYF. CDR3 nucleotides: TGTGCCAGCGACAGGGGCGAATTTGGAAGCACCATATATTTT.